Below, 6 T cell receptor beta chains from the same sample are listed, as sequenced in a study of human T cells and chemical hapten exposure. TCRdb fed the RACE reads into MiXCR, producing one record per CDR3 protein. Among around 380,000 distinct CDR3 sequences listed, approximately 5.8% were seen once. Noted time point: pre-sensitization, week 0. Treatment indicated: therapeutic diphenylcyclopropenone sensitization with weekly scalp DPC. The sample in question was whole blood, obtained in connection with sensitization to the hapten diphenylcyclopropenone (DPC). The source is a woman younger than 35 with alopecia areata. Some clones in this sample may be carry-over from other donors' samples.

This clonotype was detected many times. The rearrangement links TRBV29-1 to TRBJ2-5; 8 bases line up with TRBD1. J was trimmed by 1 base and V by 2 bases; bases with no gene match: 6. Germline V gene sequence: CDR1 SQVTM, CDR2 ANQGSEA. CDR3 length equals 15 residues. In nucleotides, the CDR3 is TGCAGCGTTGAAAAGGGGGACAGGCCCCAAGAGACCCAGTACTTC. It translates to CSVEKGDRPQETQYF.

The CDR3 nucleotides are TGTGCCAGCAGCTTGGGACTAGCGGGGATGGATACGCAGTATTTT. It specifies CASSLGLAGMDTQYF. The chain uses TRBV7-2 and TRBJ2-3; 13 nucleotides align to TRBD2. Per germline, CDR1 SGHTA and CDR2 FQGNSA. Trimming removed 3 bases from V and 6 bases from J; junction bases left unmatched: 3. This CDR3 comprises 15 residues.

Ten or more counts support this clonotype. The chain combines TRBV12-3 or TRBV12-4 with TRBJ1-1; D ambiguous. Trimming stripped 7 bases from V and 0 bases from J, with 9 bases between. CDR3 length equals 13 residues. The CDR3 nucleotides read TGTGCCAGCACCAGAGAATTGAACACTGAAGCTTTCTTT. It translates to CASTRELNTEAFF.

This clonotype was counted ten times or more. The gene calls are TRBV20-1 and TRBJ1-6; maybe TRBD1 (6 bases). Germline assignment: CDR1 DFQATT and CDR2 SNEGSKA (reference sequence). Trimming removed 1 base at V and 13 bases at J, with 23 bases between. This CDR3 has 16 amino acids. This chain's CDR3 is CSARGGMGQQGGPLHF. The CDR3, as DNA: TGCAGTGCTAGAGGCGGGATGGGACAACAAGGCGGCCCCCTCCACTTT.

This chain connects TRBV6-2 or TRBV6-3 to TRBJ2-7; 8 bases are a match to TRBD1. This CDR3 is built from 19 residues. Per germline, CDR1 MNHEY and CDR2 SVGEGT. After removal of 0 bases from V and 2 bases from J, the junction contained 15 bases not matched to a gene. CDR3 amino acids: CASSYSSIRSDRATYEQYF. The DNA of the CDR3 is TGTGCCAGCAGTTACTCGAGTATTAGATCGGACAGGGCCACCTACGAGCAGTACTTC.

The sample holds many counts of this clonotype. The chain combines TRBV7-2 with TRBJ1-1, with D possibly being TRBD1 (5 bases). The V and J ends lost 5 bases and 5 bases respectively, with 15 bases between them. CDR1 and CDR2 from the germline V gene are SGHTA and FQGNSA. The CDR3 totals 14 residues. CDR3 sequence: CASSPNWGRTEAFF. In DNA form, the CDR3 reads TGTGCCAGCAGCCCCAATTGGGGGAGGACTGAAGCTTTCTTT. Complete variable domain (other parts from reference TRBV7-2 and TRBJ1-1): GAGVSQSPSNKVTEKGKDVELRCDPISGHTALYWYRQSLGQGLEFLIYFQGNSAPDKSGLPSDRFSAERTGGSVSTLTIQRTQQEDSAVYLCASSPNWGRTEAFFGQGTRLTVV.